These 20 T cell receptor beta chains share one sample of origin, sequenced in a study of Ad26.COV2.S vaccination and SARS-CoV-2 variants. As for treatment: about 20 received Ad26.COV2.S at low or high dose, single or two shots; about 5 received placebo; per-sample allocation not given. After the first vaccine or placebo injection, samples were drawn on day 63. Only in-frame clones appear in the TCRdb table, and some are missing; sequencing was by immunoSEQ multiplex PCR. Of hundreds of thousands of clones listed, 89% were seen once; the top ten hold around 1.5%. The material was peripheral blood, obtained in a trial of Ad26.COV2.S vaccine versus placebo. These receptors all stem from a person between 18 and 60 years old who received the Ad26.COV2.S COVID-19 vaccine or a placebo.

The chain joins TRBV7-3 to TRBJ1-3; 7 bases line up with TRBD1. The CDR3 is made up of 14 amino acids. V lost 5 bases to trimming and J lost 6 bases; unmatched junction nucleotides: 7. CDR1 and CDR2 (germline): SGHTA, FQGTGA. The CDR3 loop reads CASSPSGTENTIYF. In nucleotides, the CDR3 is TGTGCCAGCAGCCCTTCCGGGACAGAAAACACCATATATTTT.

The chain joins TRBV10-3 to TRBJ2-3; 7 bases match TRBD1. V gave up 6 bases and J gave up 2 bases; unmatched junction bases: 8. Germline-derived CDR1 and CDR2 are ENHRY and SYGVKD. The CDR3 has 15 residues. The CDR3 here is CAISLEGATTDTQYF. The CDR3 bases are TGTGCCATCAGCCTCGAGGGGGCCACCACAGATACGCAGTATTTT.

With respect to this clone: The same CDR3 can be traced to other DNA sequences in this sample. V and J are TRBV5-1 and TRBJ1-1; D possibly corresponds to TRBD1 (5 bases). V was cut by 2 bases and J by 3 bases, with 11 bases left in between. Germline V gives CDR1 SGHRS, CDR2 YFSETQ. This CDR3 is 14 amino acids long. The CDR3 is CASSFRAQDTEAFF. For the CDR3, the DNA is TGCGCCAGCAGCTTCAGGGCCCAGGACACTGAAGCTTTCTTT.

For the CDR3, the DNA is TGTGCCAGCAGCTTTACGGGACGGGATTACAATGAGCAGTTCTTC. Amino acid sequence: CASSFTGRDYNEQFF. The chain employs TRBV7-9 and TRBJ2-1, with D perhaps being TRBD1 or TRBD2 (5 bases each). From germline, CDR1 is SEHNR and CDR2 FQNEAQ (reference sequence). The CDR3 is 15 residues long. The V gene lost 3 bases and the J gene lost 4 bases, with 13 bases spanning the gap.

The chain carries TRBV18 and TRBJ2-2; D not certain. Germline lookup yields CDR1 KGHSH and CDR2 LQKENI. The CDR3 runs to 15 residues. The V gene lost 0 bases and the J gene lost 6 bases, with 11 bases spanning the gap. This CDR3 reads CASSPPESSPGELFF. The CDR3 coding sequence is TGTGCCAGCTCACCACCAGAATCCTCCCCCGGGGAGCTGTTTTTT.

The V gene is TRBV5-1, the J gene TRBJ2-2, with D maybe TRBD2 (5 bases). The V end lost 3 bases, the J end lost 2 bases, and 11 bases lay between the germline ends. Germline CDR1 SGHRS, CDR2 YFSETQ. The CDR3 sequence is 15 residues long. This CDR3 is CASSSADYNTGELFF. For the CDR3, the DNA is TGCGCCAGCAGCTCCGCCGACTACAACACCGGGGAGCTGTTTTTT.

The rearrangement uses TRBV18 and TRBJ2-5, with D possibly being TRBD2 (5 bases). The CDR3 consists of 15 residues. V lost 5 bases to trimming and J lost 1 base, with 14 bases between them. Germline loops: CDR1 KGHSH, CDR2 LQKENI. This chain's CDR3 is CASSGPPSGQETQYF. The DNA of the CDR3 is TGTGCCAGCTCAGGACCCCCCAGCGGCCAAGAGACCCAGTACTTC.

CDR3 nucleotide sequence: TGTGCCAGCAGCTTGGGGGGACAGGGGGTCACAGATACGCAGTATTTT. This translates into CASSLGGQGVTDTQYF. The V call is TRBV5-4, the J call TRBJ2-3; 11 bases map to TRBD1. Looked up from germline, CDR1 is SGHNT and CDR2 is YYREEE (reference sequence). V was pared by 0 bases and J by 2 bases, with 2 bases of the junction left unmatched. This CDR3 has 16 residues.

The DNA of the CDR3 is TGTGCCAGCAGCTCCCAGGGCGGGGGTGTTACCGGGGAGCTGTTTTTT. Protein product: CASSSQGGGVTGELFF. The chain joins TRBV3-1 (or the pseudogene TRBV3-2) to TRBJ2-2, with TRBD2 matching 7 bases. The V and J ends lost 5 bases and 5 bases, in that order; junction bases with no gene match: 11. The CDR3 covers 16 residues. Germline V gene sequence: CDR1 LGHDT, CDR2 YNNKEL (reference sequence).

The chain couples TRBV27 to TRBJ2-1; D is perhaps TRBD2 (6 bases). Trimming stripped 3 bases from V and 6 bases from J, with 15 bases between. The CDR3 has 15 amino acids. Germline V CDR1 and CDR2: MNHEY, SMNVEV (reference sequence). Here the CDR3 DNA reads TGTGCCAGCAGTTTGAGGGGAGGCACAGGCAATGAGCAGTTCTTC. It yields the protein CASSLRGGTGNEQFF.

The J gene is TRBJ1-1, the V gene TRBV4-2; D gene ambiguous. V gave up 1 base and J gave up 7 bases, with 13 bases separating them. The germline V gene has CDR1 LGHNA and CDR2 YNFKEQ. The CDR3 totals 14 residues. The CDR3: CASSQASFQVEAFF. Here the CDR3 DNA reads TGTGCCAGCAGCCAAGCTTCTTTTCAGGTTGAAGCTTTCTTT.

V gene TRBV4-2 combines with J gene TRBJ2-4; either TRBD1 or TRBD2 may fit D (5 bases each). V was clipped by 1 base and J by 7 bases, with 20 bases between them. The CDR3 totals 17 residues. The germline gives CDR1 LGHNA, CDR2 YNFKEQ. CDR3 sequence (DNA): TGTGCCAGCAGCCAAGGGGCGGCCCGCCCGGGGACGAACATTCAGTACTTC. The encoded protein is CASSQGAARPGTNIQYF.

The chain couples TRBV7-9 to TRBJ2-2; 8 bases are a match to TRBD2. The CDR3 contains 16 residues. CDR1 SEHNR and CDR2 FQNEAQ come from the germline V gene (reference sequence). V trimming: 3 bases; J trimming: 8 bases; junction bases outside the gene matches: 11. CDR3 residues: CASSLRPSGSAGELFF. The CDR3 coding sequence is TGTGCCAGCAGCTTGAGACCCAGCGGGAGCGCTGGGGAGCTGTTTTTT. The full variable domain, completed using reference TRBV7-9 and TRBJ2-2, is DTGVSQNPRHKITKRGQNVTFRCDPISEHNRLYWYRQTLGQGPEFLTYFQNEAQLEKSRLLSDRFSAERPKGSFSTLEIQRTEQGDSAMYLCASSLRPSGSAGELFFGEGSRLTVL.

The rearrangement uses TRBV4-1 and TRBJ2-5; a weak D match, TRBD1 (5 bases). Germline V gives CDR1 MGHRA, CDR2 YSYEKL. The CDR3 is made up of 16 amino acids. V lost 1 base and J lost 2, with 14 bases in between. CDR3 in amino acids: CASSQAGPAAQETQYF. CDR3 DNA: TGCGCCAGCAGCCAAGCAGGGCCGGCCGCACAAGAGACCCAGTACTTC.

This rearrangement joins TRBV7-9 to TRBJ1-2, with TRBD1 as a possible D gene (5 bases). CDR3 length equals 14 residues. Trimming pared 2 bases from V and 6 bases from J, leaving 13 bases between. Per germline, CDR1 SEHNR and CDR2 FQNEAQ (reference sequence). CDR3 bases: TGTGCCAGCAGCTTACTGGGGGAATGGGATGGCTACACCTTC. It translates to CASSLLGEWDGYTF.

V usage is TRBV2 and J usage is TRBJ1-2; D call uncertain. The length of the CDR3 is 14 residues. The germline V gene encodes CDR1 SNHLY and CDR2 FYNNEI. The V end was cut by 5 bases, the J end by 4 bases, with 14 bases between. The CDR3 DNA reads TGTGCCAGCAGTATCAGGACGGAGACCTATGGCTACACCTTC. Encoded protein: CASSIRTETYGYTF.

This clone was recorded once. The gene calls are TRBV5-4 and TRBJ1-5; the D is unclear. This CDR3 spans 14 amino acids. The germline V gene has CDR1 SGHNT and CDR2 YYREEE (reference sequence). With 4 bases removed from V and 5 bases from J, the gap between germline ends came to 13 bases. CDR3 sequence reads: CASSPEPTHQPQHF. The CDR3 DNA reads TGTGCCAGCAGCCCAGAACCAACCCATCAGCCCCAGCATTTT.

CDR3 region: CASSKDRGPYEQYF. The CDR3 DNA is TGTGCCAGCAGCAAAGACAGGGGGCCCTACGAGCAGTACTTC. The chain carries TRBV13 and TRBJ2-7, with TRBD1 matching 10 bases. This CDR3 comprises 14 residues. CDR1 is PRHDT, CDR2 FYEKMQ, per germline (reference sequence). The V and J ends lost 5 bases and 2 bases, in that order; junction bases with no gene match: 3.

This sequence joins TRBV6-2 or TRBV6-3 and TRBJ2-1, with 10 bases aligning to TRBD2. V lost 6 bases and J lost 15; bases outside the gene matches: 20. The CDR3 extends over 16 amino acids. Germline CDR1 reads MNHEY; CDR2 reads SVGEGT. CDR3 amino acids: CASSLRGASGSHRTFF. The CDR3 DNA follows: TGTGCCAGCAGCCTACGGGGGGCTAGCGGGAGCCACCGGACGTTCTTC.

This sequence joins TRBV15 and TRBJ2-2, with D possibly being TRBD2 (6 bases). V gave up 3 bases and J gave up 5 bases, with 19 bases separating them. Germline assignment: CDR1 LNHNV and CDR2 YYDKDF (reference sequence). CDR3 length: 17 amino acids. CDR3 residues: CATSRDTASGLTGELFF. The CDR3 nucleotides are TGTGCCACCAGCAGGGACACGGCCTCGGGACTGACCGGGGAGCTGTTTTTT.